This TCR beta chain is from a study of human T cells and chemical hapten exposure. Study-level findings and limits: TCRs above 1 in 1000 frequency stayed constant with DPC sensitization.

This clonotype has at least ten counts. Its matching antigen is unknown. The library labeled individual cDNA molecules by adding unique molecular identifiers to them. Each CDR3 protein is one row after TCRdb ran MiXCR on the 5' RACE reads. The profile shows 130,000 or so distinct CDR3 sequences, 4.1% of them singletons. The germline V gene encodes CDR1 SGHTA and CDR2 FQGNSA. The V gene lost 2 bases and the J gene lost 4 bases, with 6 bases spanning the gap. The CDR3 is 13 residues long. Before extraction, the whole blood was not fractionated, and total RNA was taken from it. This TCR came from a female donor in good health. This chain links TRBV7-2 with TRBJ1-3; D is uncertain. The CDR3 protein is CASSLLTGNTIYF. CDR3 bases: TGTGCCAGCAGCTTACTGACCGGAAACACCATATATTTT.